One sample yielded the 32 T cell receptor beta chains listed below, sequenced in a study of T cell responses to AZD1222 COVID-19 vaccine. Here immunoSEQ multiplex PCR was the method, and the copy in TCRdb shows in-frame clones only, minus some. The table records 140,000 or so clones, more than 85% of them present only once. Sample: peripheral blood, taken 28 days after the second AZD1222 dose. The receptor source for this set is an adult who received the AZD1222 COVID-19 vaccine.

The V gene is TRBV7-9, the J gene TRBJ2-3; no reliable D call. With 1 base removed from V and 5 bases from J, the gap between germline ends came to 7 bases. In germline, CDR1 is SEHNR, CDR2 FQNEAQ (reference sequence). CDR3 size: 13 residues. CDR3 sequence (DNA): TGTGCCAGCAGCTTAGAGTGGGAAGATACGCAGTATTTT. Translated, it gives CASSLEWEDTQYF. The full variable domain, completed using reference TRBV7-9 and TRBJ2-3, is DTGVSQNPRHKITKRGQNVTFRCDPISEHNRLYWYRQTLGQGPEFLTYFQNEAQLEKSRLLSDRFSAERPKGSFSTLEIQRTEQGDSAMYLCASSLEWEDTQYFGPGTRLTVL.

This rearrangement joins TRBV2 to TRBJ2-3, with D possibly TRBD2 on 6 matching bases. The CDR3 length is 17 residues. Trimming shortened V by 9 bases and J by 4 bases, and 26 bases separated the two germline ends. The germline CDR1 and CDR2 sequences are SNHLY and FYNNEI. The CDR3 sequence is CASNYRDSFLRADTQYF. The CDR3 nucleotides are TGTGCCAGTAATTACCGGGACTCCTTTTTGCGGGCAGATACGCAGTATTTT.

The rearrangement uses TRBV18 and TRBJ1-1; D remains unclear. Between the trimmed V and J ends, which lost 2 bases and 5 bases, there was a span of 18 bases. CDR1 is KGHSH and CDR2 is LQKENI in the germline V gene. There are 16 residues in the CDR3. Here the CDR3 reads CASSPLILARETEAFF. DNA of the CDR3: TGTGCCAGCTCACCATTGATCTTGGCTCGAGAGACTGAAGCTTTCTTT. Full variable domain (outside the CDR3, taken from reference TRBV18 and TRBJ1-1): NAGVMQNPRHLVRRRGQEARLRCSPMKGHSHVYWYRQLPEEGLKFMVYLQKENIIDESGMPKERFSAEFPKEGPSILRIQQVVRGDSAAYFCASSPLILARETEAFFGQGTRLTVV.

This clone was detected only once. This rearrangement joins TRBV12-5 to TRBJ1-1; no firm D call. The germline gives CDR1 LGHNT, CDR2 FRNRAP. The CDR3 length is 13 residues. V was cut by 5 bases and J by 7 bases, with 14 bases left in between. The CDR3 protein is CASGPLLGGEAFF. CDR3 coding DNA: TGTGCTAGTGGTCCACTACTTGGCGGTGAAGCTTTCTTT.

The V and J genes are TRBV9 and TRBJ2-1; TRBD2 might be the D (5 bases). The germline CDR1 and CDR2 sequences are SGDLS and YYNGEE. CDR3 length equals 12 residues. Trimming removed 3 bases from V and 9 bases from J, with 10 bases in between. The CDR3 nucleotides are TGTGCCAGCAGCGCCTTCGGAGGTGAGCAGTTCTTC. Encoded protein: CASSAFGGEQFF.

This clone was found a few times. The rearrangement links TRBV5-1 to TRBJ1-1; D gene ambiguous. This CDR3 is built from 14 residues. The germline gives CDR1 SGHRS, CDR2 YFSETQ. Trimming removed 0 bases at V and 6 bases at J, with 12 bases between. CDR3 bases: TGCGCCAGCAGCTTGGCGGCAAAGGACGCTGAAGCTTTCTTT. Translating it yields CASSLAAKDAEAFF.

There are a few counts of this clone. V usage is TRBV7-2 and J usage is TRBJ2-7; weak D call: TRBD2 (5 bases). The ends were cut back, 1 base at V and 6 bases at J, with 16 bases in the middle. The germline gives CDR1 SGHTA, CDR2 FQGNSA. The CDR3 length is 15 residues. For the CDR3, the DNA is TGTGCCAGCAGCTTAGTGGCCGGGGTCTACGCCGAGCAGTACTTC. This translates into CASSLVAGVYAEQYF. The full variable domain, with the rest looked up from reference TRBV7-2 and TRBJ2-7, is GAGVSQSPSNKVTEKGKDVELRCDPISGHTALYWYRQSLGQGLEFLIYFQGNSAPDKSGLPSDRFSAERTGGSVSTLTIQRTQQEDSAVYLCASSLVAGVYAEQYFGPGTRLTVT.

The rearrangement joins TRBV5-5 to TRBJ1-1; no clear D. Looked up from germline, CDR1 is SGHKS and CDR2 is YYEKEE (reference sequence). The V end lost 0 bases, the J end lost 2 bases, and 5 bases lay between the germline ends. The CDR3 extends over 13 amino acids. The CDR3 DNA is TGTGCCAGCAGCTTGGGGATTAACACTGAAGCTTTCTTT. This codes for CASSLGINTEAFF.

The chain couples TRBV19 to TRBJ1-1; D gene unclear. This CDR3 has 16 amino acids. The V and J ends lost 2 bases and 0 bases respectively, with 13 bases between them. Germline values: CDR1 LNHDA, CDR2 SQIVND (reference sequence). In nucleotides, the CDR3 is TGTGCCAGTAGTATAAGGTCGGGGTCCATGAACACTGAAGCTTTCTTT. It is translated as CASSIRSGSMNTEAFF.

The V and J genes are TRBV7-2 and TRBJ2-3; no firm D call. Germline V gene data show CDR1 as SGHTA and CDR2 as FQGNSA. The CDR3 sequence is 14 residues long. Trimming removed 0 bases from V and 3 bases from J, with 7 bases in between. The CDR3 loop reads CASSLAGITDTQYF. The CDR3 region has the DNA TGTGCCAGCAGCTTAGCGGGAATAACAGATACGCAGTATTTT. The whole variable domain, filled in from reference TRBV7-2 and TRBJ2-3, reads GAGVSQSPSNKVTEKGKDVELRCDPISGHTALYWYRQSLGQGLEFLIYFQGNSAPDKSGLPSDRFSAERTGGSVSTLTIQRTQQEDSAVYLCASSLAGITDTQYFGPGTRLTVL.

The chain couples TRBV28 to TRBJ1-2, with D perhaps TRBD1 (5 bases). The CDR3 extends over 14 amino acids. The germline V and J ends were trimmed by 7 bases and 8 bases, with 20 bases remaining between them. Per germline, CDR1 MDHEN and CDR2 SYDVKM. The CDR3 sequence is CASKLPAGDWGYTF. Written as DNA, the CDR3 is TGTGCCAGCAAACTCCCTGCGGGGGACTGGGGCTACACCTTC.

This sequence joins TRBV4-2 and TRBJ2-5; 7 nucleotides agree with TRBD2. CDR3 length: 15 residues. The germline CDR1 and CDR2 sequences are LGHNA and YNFKEQ. The J segment lost 5 bases and the V segment lost 1 base, leaving 7 bases of the junction unmatched. CDR3 protein: CASSQGAGSGETQYF. CDR3 DNA sequence: TGTGCCAGCAGCCAAGGGGCAGGTAGCGGGGAGACCCAGTACTTC.

The chain carries TRBV5-4 and TRBJ2-1, with no clear D. Germline V gives CDR1 SGHNT, CDR2 YYREEE (reference sequence). V lost 2 bases and J lost 5, with 8 bases in between. This CDR3 spans 13 amino acids. For the CDR3, the DNA is TGTGCCAGCAGCTTTGTAAATGACAATGAGCAGTTCTTC. This encodes CASSFVNDNEQFF. Looking up the rest from reference TRBV5-4 and TRBJ2-1 gives the full variable domain: ETGVTQSPTHLIKTRGQQVTLRCSSQSGHNTVSWYQQALGQGPQFIFQYYREEENGRGNFPPRFSGLQFPNYSSELNVNALELDDSALYLCASSFVNDNEQFFGPGTRLTVL.

The CDR3 DNA reads TGTGCCAGCACCCCGGGGGATACGCAGTATTTT. Translation: CASTPGDTQYF. The V and J genes are TRBV6-6 and TRBJ2-3; perhaps TRBD2 as D (5 bases). This CDR3 has 11 residues. Germline CDR1 and CDR2: MNHNY and SVGAGI (reference sequence). V gave up 7 bases and J gave up 6 bases, with 8 bases separating them.

V gene TRBV10-3 combines with J gene TRBJ1-2, with D uncertain. Germline loops: CDR1 ENHRY, CDR2 SYGVKD. The CDR3 has 13 amino acids. The V end was cut by 1 base, the J end by 5 bases, with 8 bases between. CDR3 amino acids: CAISEFGDYGYTF. Written as DNA, the CDR3 is TGTGCCATCAGTGAGTTCGGGGATTATGGCTACACCTTC.

V gene TRBV5-1 combines with J gene TRBJ1-4; D is uncertain. This CDR3 region has 14 residues. V was cut by 3 bases and J by 4 bases, with 10 bases left in between. From germline, CDR1 is SGHRS and CDR2 YFSETQ. Written as DNA, the CDR3 is TGCGCCAGCAGCTATGGACCGGGTAATGAAAAACTGTTTTTT. This codes for CASSYGPGNEKLFF.

The chain recombines TRBV6-6 with TRBJ1-6, with D possibly matching TRBD1 (6 bases). CDR1 and CDR2 from the germline V gene are MNHNY and SVGAGI (reference sequence). The CDR3 length is 13 residues. The V gene lost 0 bases and the J gene lost 19 bases, with 16 bases spanning the gap. CDR3 bases: TGTGCCAGCAGTTACTCGTCCGACAGGCCTAGGCACTTT. It codes for CASSYSSDRPRHF.

This chain uses TRBV4-2 with TRBJ1-2; D may be TRBD1 (5 bases). V was shortened by 4 bases and J by 5 bases, with 17 bases between the two germline ends. The CDR3 has 15 residues. The V gene's germline CDR1 is LGHNA and CDR2 YNFKEQ. The CDR3 loop reads CASSPWRDGVYGYTF. CDR3 in DNA: TGTGCCAGCAGCCCCTGGCGGGACGGAGTGTATGGCTACACCTTC.

The rearrangement joins TRBV7-2 to TRBJ2-5, with D uncertain. Germline-derived CDR1 and CDR2 are SGHTA and FQGNSA. CDR3 size: 12 residues. Trimming pared 4 bases from V and 2 bases from J, leaving 5 bases between. In DNA form, the CDR3 reads TGTGCCAGCAGCTCGGCTCAAGAGACCCAGTACTTC. The encoded protein is CASSSAQETQYF.

V gene TRBV11-1 combines with J gene TRBJ2-1; D unresolved. Trimming pared 2 bases from V and 6 bases from J, leaving 8 bases between. CDR1 is SGHAT, CDR2 FQDESV, per germline (reference sequence). The CDR3 consists of 13 residues. The CDR3 DNA follows: TGTGCCAGCAGCTTAAATAGGGTCAATGAGCAGTTCTTC. Translated: CASSLNRVNEQFF.

This rearrangement joins TRBV21-1 to TRBJ2-5; the table names TRBD2, a call not compared with the DNA. TRBV21-1 is an annotated pseudogene. The CDR3 extends over 16 amino acids. Here the CDR3 reads CASSKKKRENQETQYF. For the CDR3, the DNA is TGTGCCAGCAGCAAAAAAAAACGGGAAAATCAAGAGACCCAGTACTTC.

V and J are TRBV6-6 and TRBJ1-5; TRBD1 agrees at 8 bases. Germline CDR1 MNHNY, CDR2 SVGAGI (reference sequence). V was pared by 8 bases and J by 9 bases, with 9 bases of the junction left unmatched. CDR3 length: 13 amino acids. The CDR3 nucleotides are TGTGCCAGCCTAGGACAGGGCTTAGGGCCCCAGCATTTT. Translated, it gives CASLGQGLGPQHF.

V and J are TRBV23-1 and TRBJ2-2; possibly TRBD1 for D (6 bases). TRBV23-1 is reported as an ORF; its role is uncertain. This CDR3 contains 14 residues. V lost 4 bases, J lost 4 bases, and 10 bases lay in between. The CDR3 DNA reads TGCGCCAGCAGTCCGGCAGGGGCCACCGGGGAGCTGTTTTTT. Amino acid sequence: CASSPAGATGELFF.

V is TRBV7-2 and J is TRBJ1-2, with TRBD1 identical over 7 bases. The CDR3 totals 17 residues. V lost 3 bases and J lost 8; bases outside the gene matches: 18. Germline V CDR1 and CDR2: SGHTA, FQGNSA. The CDR3 is CASSFSPRDSLRGGYTF. Written as DNA, the CDR3 is TGTGCCAGCAGCTTTTCTCCCCGGGACAGCCTAAGGGGGGGCTACACCTTC.

The V call is TRBV7-9, the J call TRBJ2-1, with TRBD2 identical over 10 bases. J lost 9 bases, V lost 7 bases, and 9 bases had no gene match. This CDR3 comprises 14 residues. The germline V gene encodes CDR1 SEHNR and CDR2 FQNEAQ (reference sequence). The CDR3 DNA is TGTGCCAGCACAAGCGGGGGGGTAGGACTTGAGCAGTTCTTC. It yields the protein CASTSGGVGLEQFF.

The rearrangement joins TRBV12-3 or TRBV12-4 to TRBJ1-1, with D hard to call. The V end lost 1 base, the J end lost 1 base, and 4 bases lay between the germline ends. The CDR3 consists of 13 residues. This CDR3 is CASSLVENTEAFF. The CDR3 nucleotides are TGTGCCAGCAGTTTAGTAGAGAACACTGAAGCTTTCTTT.

The gene calls are TRBV5-1 and TRBJ2-6; no reliable D call. CDR3 length: 17 amino acids. V lost 2 bases and J lost 1, with 13 bases in between. Germline CDR1 reads SGHRS; CDR2 reads YFSETQ. For the CDR3, the DNA is TGCGCCAGCAGCTTTACCCACCTAAGGTCTGGGGCCAACGTCCTGACTTTC. Protein: CASSFTHLRSGANVLTF.

The chain combines TRBV27 with TRBJ1-2; 8 positions match TRBD1. The J segment lost 6 bases and the V segment lost 6 bases, leaving 6 bases of the junction unmatched. This CDR3 has 13 amino acids. CDR1 MNHEY and CDR2 SMNVEV come from the germline V gene (reference sequence). For the CDR3, the DNA is TGTGCCAGCAGGCTACTGGGACAGGATGGCTACACCTTC. This translates into CASRLLGQDGYTF.

This CDR3 reads CASSIPARANTEAFF. DNA of the CDR3: TGTGCCAGTAGTATCCCTGCCCGGGCGAACACTGAAGCTTTCTTT. The V and J genes are TRBV19 and TRBJ1-1; D remains unclear. Trimming removed 3 bases at V and 1 base at J, with 12 bases between. The CDR3 is made up of 15 amino acids. CDR1 and CDR2 from the germline V gene are LNHDA and SQIVND (reference sequence).

The count of this clone is one. The chain recombines TRBV6-5 with TRBJ1-1, with D perhaps TRBD1 (6 bases). Germline CDR1 and CDR2: MNHEY and SVGAGI. This CDR3 has 13 residues. V lost 0 bases and J 10 bases, leaving 12 bases between the germline ends. CDR3 nucleotide sequence: TGTGCCAGCAGTTACTCGAGGGGGTCGGCAGCTTTCTTT. Protein product: CASSYSRGSAAFF.

The V call is TRBV4-1, the J call TRBJ2-7; 11 positions match TRBD2. This CDR3 is built from 14 residues. The germline V gene encodes CDR1 MGHRA and CDR2 YSYEKL. With 4 bases clipped from V and 3 bases from J, the junction kept 2 bases outside the gene matches. This CDR3 is CASSPGTSGYEQYF. CDR3 coding DNA: TGCGCCAGCAGCCCTGGGACTAGCGGCTACGAGCAGTACTTC.

The V gene is TRBV27, the J gene TRBJ2-1; D is possibly TRBD1 (5 bases). The CDR3 runs to 15 residues. V lost 2 bases, J lost 8 bases, and 16 bases lay in between. Germline CDR1 and CDR2: MNHEY and SMNVEV (reference sequence). The CDR3 reads CASSLGATPGYEQFF. Written as DNA, the CDR3 is TGTGCCAGCAGTTTAGGGGCTACCCCGGGCTATGAGCAGTTCTTC.